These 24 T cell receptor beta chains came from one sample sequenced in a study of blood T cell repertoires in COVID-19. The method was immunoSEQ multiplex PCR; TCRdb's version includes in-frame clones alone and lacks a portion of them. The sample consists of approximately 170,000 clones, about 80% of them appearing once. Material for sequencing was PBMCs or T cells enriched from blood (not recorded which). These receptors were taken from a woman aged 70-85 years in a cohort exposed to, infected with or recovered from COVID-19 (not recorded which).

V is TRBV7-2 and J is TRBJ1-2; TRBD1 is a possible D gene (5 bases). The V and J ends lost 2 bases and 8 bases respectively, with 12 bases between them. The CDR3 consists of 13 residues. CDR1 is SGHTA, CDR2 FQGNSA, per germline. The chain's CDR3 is CASSLQGAEGYTF. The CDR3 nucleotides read TGTGCCAGCAGCTTACAGGGTGCGGAAGGCTACACCTTC.

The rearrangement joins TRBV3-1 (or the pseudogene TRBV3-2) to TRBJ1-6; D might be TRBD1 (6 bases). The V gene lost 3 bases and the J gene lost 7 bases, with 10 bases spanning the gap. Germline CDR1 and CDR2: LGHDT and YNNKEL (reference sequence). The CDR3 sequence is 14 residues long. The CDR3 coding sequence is TGTGCCAGCAGCCATCGGACAGACAATTCACCCCTCCACTTT. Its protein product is CASSHRTDNSPLHF.

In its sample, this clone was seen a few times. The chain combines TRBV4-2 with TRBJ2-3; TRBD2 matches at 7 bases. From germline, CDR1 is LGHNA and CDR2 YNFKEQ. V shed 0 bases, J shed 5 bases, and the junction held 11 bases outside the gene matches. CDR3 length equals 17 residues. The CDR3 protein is CASSQDPGLAEEDTQYF. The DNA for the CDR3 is TGTGCCAGCAGCCAAGATCCGGGCCTAGCGGAGGAAGATACGCAGTATTTT.

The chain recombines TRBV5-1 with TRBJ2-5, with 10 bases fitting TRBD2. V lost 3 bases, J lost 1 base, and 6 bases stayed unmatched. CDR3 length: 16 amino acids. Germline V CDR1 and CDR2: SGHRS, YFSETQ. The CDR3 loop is CASSSLAGVLQETQYF. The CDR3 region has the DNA TGCGCCAGCAGCTCCCTAGCGGGAGTACTCCAAGAGACCCAGTACTTC.

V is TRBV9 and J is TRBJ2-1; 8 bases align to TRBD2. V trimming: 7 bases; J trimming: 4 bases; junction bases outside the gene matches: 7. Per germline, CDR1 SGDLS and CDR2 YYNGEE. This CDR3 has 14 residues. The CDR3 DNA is TGTGCCAGCTCTGACAGCGGGAGATACAATGAGCAGTTCTTC. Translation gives CASSDSGRYNEQFF.

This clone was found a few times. The CDR3 loop is CAISESSGQANYEQYF. Here the CDR3 DNA reads TGTGCCATCAGTGAGTCGTCGGGACAGGCTAACTACGAGCAGTACTTC. The genes are TRBV10-3 and TRBJ2-7; 8 nucleotides line up with TRBD1. Germline V gene sequence: CDR1 ENHRY, CDR2 SYGVKD. Germline trimming cut 0 bases from V and 3 bases from J; bases unmatched to any gene: 7. The CDR3 runs 16 residues.

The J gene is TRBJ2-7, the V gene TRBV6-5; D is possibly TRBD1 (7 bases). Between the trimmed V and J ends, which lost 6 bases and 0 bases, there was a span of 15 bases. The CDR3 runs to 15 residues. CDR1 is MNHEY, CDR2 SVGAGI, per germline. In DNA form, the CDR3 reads TGTGCCAGCAGGGAGGGGGCAGGAAGCTCCTACGAGCAGTACTTC. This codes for CASREGAGSSYEQYF.

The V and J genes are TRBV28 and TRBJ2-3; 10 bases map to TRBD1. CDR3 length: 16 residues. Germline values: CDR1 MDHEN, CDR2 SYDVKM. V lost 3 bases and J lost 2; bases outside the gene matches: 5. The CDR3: CASSFLGTGDTDTQYF. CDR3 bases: TGTGCCAGCAGTTTTCTCGGGACAGGGGACACAGATACGCAGTATTTT.

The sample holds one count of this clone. CDR3 loop: CASSESGGYQETQYF. CDR3 DNA: TGTGCCAGCAGTGAATCTGGGGGGTACCAAGAGACCCAGTACTTC. This sequence joins TRBV6-1 and TRBJ2-5, with a weak D call TRBD2 (6 bases). V shed 2 bases and J shed 0 bases, with 10 bases lying between them. Germline loops: CDR1 MNHNS, CDR2 SASEGT. The CDR3 runs to 15 residues.

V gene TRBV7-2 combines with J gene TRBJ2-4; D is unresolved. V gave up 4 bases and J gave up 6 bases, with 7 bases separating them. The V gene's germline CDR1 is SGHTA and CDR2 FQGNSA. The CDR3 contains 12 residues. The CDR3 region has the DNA TGTGCCAGCAGCTCATCGGGAAACATTCAGTACTTC. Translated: CASSSSGNIQYF.

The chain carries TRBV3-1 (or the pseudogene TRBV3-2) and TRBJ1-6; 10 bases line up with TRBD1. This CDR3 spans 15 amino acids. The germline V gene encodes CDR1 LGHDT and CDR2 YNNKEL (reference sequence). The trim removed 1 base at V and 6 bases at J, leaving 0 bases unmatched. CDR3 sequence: CASSQGTGGNSPLHF. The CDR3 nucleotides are TGTGCCAGCAGCCAAGGGACAGGGGGTAATTCACCCCTCCACTTT.

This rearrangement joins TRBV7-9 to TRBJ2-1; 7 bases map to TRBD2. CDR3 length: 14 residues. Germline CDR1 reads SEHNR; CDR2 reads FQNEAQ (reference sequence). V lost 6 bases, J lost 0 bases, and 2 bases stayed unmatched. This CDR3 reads CASSPGGSYNEQFF. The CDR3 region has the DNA TGTGCCAGCAGTCCGGGGGGCTCCTACAATGAGCAGTTCTTC. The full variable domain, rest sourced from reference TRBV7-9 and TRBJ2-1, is DTGVSQNPRHKITKRGQNVTFRCDPISEHNRLYWYRQTLGQGPEFLTYFQNEAQLEKSRLLSDRFSAERPKGSFSTLEIQRTEQGDSAMYLCASSPGGSYNEQFFGPGTRLTVL.

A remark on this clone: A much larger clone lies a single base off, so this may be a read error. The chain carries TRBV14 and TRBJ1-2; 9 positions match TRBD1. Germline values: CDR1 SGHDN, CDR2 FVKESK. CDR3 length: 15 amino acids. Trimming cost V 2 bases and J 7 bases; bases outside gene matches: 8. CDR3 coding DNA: TGTGCCAGCAGCCAAATCGGGACAGGGATGGGTGGCTACACCTTC. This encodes CASSQIGTGMGGYTF. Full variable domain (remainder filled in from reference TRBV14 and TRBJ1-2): EAGVTQFPSHSVIEKGQTVTLRCDPISGHDNLYWYRRVMGKEIKFLLHFVKESKQDESGMPNNRFLAERTGGTYSTLKVQPAELEDSGVYFCASSQIGTGMGGYTFGSGTRLTVV.

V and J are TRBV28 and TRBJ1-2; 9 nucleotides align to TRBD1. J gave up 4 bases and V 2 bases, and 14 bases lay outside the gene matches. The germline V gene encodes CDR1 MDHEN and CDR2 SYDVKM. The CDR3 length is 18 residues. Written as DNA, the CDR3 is TGTGCCAGCAGTTTAGCTTATAATGGGACAGGGATTGGCTATGGCTACACCTTC. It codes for CASSLAYNGTGIGYGYTF.

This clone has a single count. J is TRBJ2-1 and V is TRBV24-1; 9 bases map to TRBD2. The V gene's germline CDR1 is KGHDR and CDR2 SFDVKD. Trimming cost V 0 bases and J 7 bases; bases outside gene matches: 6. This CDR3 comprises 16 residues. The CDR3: CATSDLRREGGNEQFF. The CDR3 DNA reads TGTGCCACCAGTGATTTGCGGCGGGAGGGAGGGAATGAGCAGTTCTTC.

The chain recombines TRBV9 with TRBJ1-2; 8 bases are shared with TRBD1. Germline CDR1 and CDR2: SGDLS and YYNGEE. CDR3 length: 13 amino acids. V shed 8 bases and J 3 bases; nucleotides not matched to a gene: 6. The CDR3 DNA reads TGTGCCAGTTATGGACAGGGTGACTATGGCTACACCTTC. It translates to CASYGQGDYGYTF.

The CDR3 loop is CASSLRQSWGYTF. CDR3 DNA: TGTGCCAGCAGCCTTAGACAGTCCTGGGGCTACACCTTC. J is TRBJ1-2 and V is TRBV28; D is possibly TRBD1 (5 bases). Germline V lookup: CDR1 MDHEN, CDR2 SYDVKM. V lost 6 bases to trimming and J lost 8 bases, with 16 bases between them. The CDR3 consists of 13 residues.

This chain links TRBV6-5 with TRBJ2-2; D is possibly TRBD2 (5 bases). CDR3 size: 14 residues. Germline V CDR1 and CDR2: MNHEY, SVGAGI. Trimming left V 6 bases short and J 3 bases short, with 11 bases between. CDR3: CASRKERDTGELFF. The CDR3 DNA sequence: TGTGCCAGCAGGAAGGAGAGGGACACCGGGGAGCTGTTTTTT.

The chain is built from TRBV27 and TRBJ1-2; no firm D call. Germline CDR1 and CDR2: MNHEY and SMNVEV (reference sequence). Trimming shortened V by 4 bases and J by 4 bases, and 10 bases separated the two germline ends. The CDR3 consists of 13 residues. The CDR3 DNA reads TGTGCCAGCAGTTACGGGAGAGCCTATGGCTACACCTTC. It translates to CASSYGRAYGYTF.

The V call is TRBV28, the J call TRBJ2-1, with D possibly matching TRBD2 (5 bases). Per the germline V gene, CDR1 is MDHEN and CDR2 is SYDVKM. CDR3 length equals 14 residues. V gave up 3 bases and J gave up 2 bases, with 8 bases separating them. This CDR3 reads CASSFGVPYNEQFF. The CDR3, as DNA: TGTGCCAGCAGTTTCGGGGTTCCCTACAATGAGCAGTTCTTC.

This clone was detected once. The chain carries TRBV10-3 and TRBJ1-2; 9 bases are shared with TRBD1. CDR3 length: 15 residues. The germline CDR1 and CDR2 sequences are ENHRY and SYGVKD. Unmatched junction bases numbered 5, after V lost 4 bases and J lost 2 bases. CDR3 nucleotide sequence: TGTGCCATCAGTGGGACAGGGGAAAGGAACTATGGCTACACCTTC. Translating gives CAISGTGERNYGYTF.

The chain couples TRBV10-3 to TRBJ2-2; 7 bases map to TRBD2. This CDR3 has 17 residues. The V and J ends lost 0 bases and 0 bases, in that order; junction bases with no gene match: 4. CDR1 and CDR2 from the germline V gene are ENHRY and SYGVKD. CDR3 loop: CAISESSSGSNTGELFF. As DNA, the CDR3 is TGTGCCATCAGTGAGTCGAGTAGCGGGTCGAACACCGGGGAGCTGTTTTTT.

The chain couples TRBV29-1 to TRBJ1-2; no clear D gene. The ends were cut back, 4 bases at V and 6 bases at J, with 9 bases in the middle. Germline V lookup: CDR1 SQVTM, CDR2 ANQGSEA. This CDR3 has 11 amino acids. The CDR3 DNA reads TGCAGCGTTGGGGCCGTCGATGGCTACACCTTC. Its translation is CSVGAVDGYTF.

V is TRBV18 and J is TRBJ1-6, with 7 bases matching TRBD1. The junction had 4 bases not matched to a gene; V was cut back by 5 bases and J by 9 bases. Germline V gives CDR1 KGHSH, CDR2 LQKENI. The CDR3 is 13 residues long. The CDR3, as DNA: TGTGCCAGCTCATCGGGACAGCTTTCACCCCTCCACTTT. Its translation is CASSSGQLSPLHF.